Listed here are 20 T cell receptor beta chains from one sample, sequenced in a study of blood T cell repertoires in COVID-19. Produced via immunoSEQ multiplex PCR; TCRdb's table is partial and in-frame only. In the table there are 200,000 to 250,000 clones, around 90% of which are singletons. The specimen sequenced was PBMCs or T cells enriched from blood (not recorded which). These receptors were taken from a young woman with acute COVID-19.

V and J are TRBV7-2 and TRBJ2-7; tentative D call: TRBD1 (6 bases). Trimming took 2 bases from V and 2 from J, leaving 19 bases between them. Germline CDR1 and CDR2: SGHTA and FQGNSA. The CDR3 is made up of 17 amino acids. This chain's CDR3 is CASSLYGRDIIAYEQYF. The CDR3 DNA is TGTGCCAGCAGCTTATATGGTAGGGACATAATCGCCTACGAGCAGTACTTC.

The V call is TRBV9, the J call TRBJ2-2, with 8 bases identical to TRBD2. The CDR3 spans 15 residues. V was clipped by 0 bases and J by 5 bases; unmatched bases: 3. Germline lookup yields CDR1 SGDLS and CDR2 YYNGEE. CDR3 sequence (DNA): TGTGCCAGCAGCGTAGGGCGGGGGGTTACCGGGGAGCTGTTTTTT. It codes for CASSVGRGVTGELFF.

The gene calls are TRBV15 and TRBJ1-1; TRBD1 might be the D (6 bases). The V gene's germline CDR1 is LNHNV and CDR2 YYDKDF (reference sequence). V lost 7 bases to trimming and J lost 3 bases, with 12 bases between them. This CDR3 contains 13 residues. CDR3 amino acids: CATKYRVDTEAFF. CDR3 nucleotides: TGTGCCACCAAGTACAGGGTCGACACTGAAGCTTTCTTT.

The V gene is TRBV7-9, the J gene TRBJ2-1; tentative D call: TRBD2 (5 bases). Looked up from germline, CDR1 is SEHNR and CDR2 is FQNEAQ (reference sequence). V was trimmed by 6 bases and J by 4 bases, leaving 13 bases between them. CDR3 length: 14 amino acids. The CDR3 DNA follows: TGTGCCAGCAGTTCCCATTTAGCGTACAATGAGCAGTTCTTC. As protein: CASSSHLAYNEQFF.

The V call is TRBV4-1, the J call TRBJ2-7; 10 bases match TRBD2. The junction had 18 bases not matched to a gene; V was cut back by 4 bases and J by 0 bases. Germline V gene sequence: CDR1 MGHRA, CDR2 YSYEKL. CDR3 length: 20 residues. Written as DNA, the CDR3 is TGCGCCAGCAGCCGAAGGTCCGCACCCGGGACTAGCGCGATCTCCTACGAGCAGTACTTC. Protein sequence: CASSRRSAPGTSAISYEQYF.

This clone showed up just once. This chain uses TRBV7-2 with TRBJ2-1; D perhaps matches TRBD1 (6 bases). Per the germline V gene, CDR1 is SGHTA and CDR2 is FQGNSA. The V end was cut by 2 bases, the J end by 4 bases, with 15 bases between. The CDR3 length is 16 residues. The CDR3, as DNA: TGTGCCAGCAGCTTAAGATACAGGGAAGAGTACAATGAGCAGTTCTTC. This sequence encodes CASSLRYREEYNEQFF.

The gene calls are TRBV27 and TRBJ2-2; perhaps TRBD2 as D (7 bases). Germline V lookup: CDR1 MNHEY, CDR2 SMNVEV (reference sequence). This CDR3 is built from 18 residues. Trimming removed 3 bases from V and 1 base from J, with 18 bases in between. In DNA form, the CDR3 reads TGTGCCAGCAGTTTTCGGGCGGGGGCCTTAAAGAACACCGGGGAGCTGTTTTTT. Translation gives CASSFRAGALKNTGELFF.

The chain carries TRBV14 and TRBJ2-7; maybe TRBD1 (6 bases). The V gene's germline CDR1 is SGHDN and CDR2 FVKESK. Trimming took 1 base from V and 4 from J, leaving 17 bases between them. The CDR3 has 16 amino acids. CDR3 nucleotides: TGTGCCAGCAGCCAAGGGACAGTTTTATTGGGGTACGAGCAGTACTTC. Encoded protein: CASSQGTVLLGYEQYF.

This chain links TRBV5-1 with TRBJ1-1; no definite D call. Trimming took 0 bases from V and 5 from J, leaving 14 bases between them. Germline-derived CDR1 and CDR2 are SGHRS and YFSETQ. CDR3 size: 15 residues. The CDR3 DNA follows: TGCGCCAGCAGCTTGGTGGAGTCCTTGGTAACTGAAGCTTTCTTT. Its protein is CASSLVESLVTEAFF.

This chain links TRBV19 with TRBJ2-7; a weak D match, TRBD1 (5 bases). V was trimmed by 8 bases and J by 3 bases, leaving 14 bases between them. Germline CDR1 reads LNHDA; CDR2 reads SQIVND (reference sequence). The CDR3 covers 13 residues. The CDR3 DNA follows: TGTGCCAGTTCCTTCTCGACAGTCTACGAGCAGTACTTC. As protein: CASSFSTVYEQYF.

The genes are TRBV3-1 (or the pseudogene TRBV3-2) and TRBJ1-2; 7 nucleotides align to TRBD1. The CDR3 consists of 14 residues. Trimming at V came to 2 bases and at J to 6 bases, leaving 6 bases not matched to a gene. Germline V gene data show CDR1 as LGHDT and CDR2 as YNNKEL (reference sequence). The CDR3 here is CASSQNRGVDGYTF. The CDR3 DNA follows: TGTGCCAGCAGCCAAAACAGGGGAGTGGATGGCTACACCTTC.

The V call is TRBV11-2, the J call TRBJ2-7, with 13 bases matching TRBD2. Trimming at V came to 2 bases and at J to 6 bases, leaving 10 bases not matched to a gene. The CDR3 has 17 residues. In germline, CDR1 is SGHAT, CDR2 FQNNGV. The CDR3 reads CASSLTWTSGGSVEQYF. The CDR3 DNA follows: TGTGCCAGCAGCTTAACCTGGACTAGCGGGGGATCGGTCGAGCAGTACTTC.

The J gene is TRBJ1-1, the V gene TRBV11-2, with 12 bases that match TRBD1. The J segment lost 1 base and the V segment lost 8 bases, leaving 8 bases of the junction unmatched. From germline, CDR1 is SGHAT and CDR2 FQNNGV. The CDR3 runs to 16 residues. Here the CDR3 DNA reads TGTGCCAGCTCCCGCGGGGACAGGGGGCCGAACACTGAAGCTTTCTTT. This translates into CASSRGDRGPNTEAFF.

This clone was counted a single time. The V gene is TRBV9, the J gene TRBJ2-4; TRBD1 matches at 7 bases. This CDR3 region has 16 residues. Germline trimming cut 3 bases from V and 0 bases from J; bases unmatched to any gene: 6. CDR1 SGDLS and CDR2 YYNGEE come from the germline V gene. The CDR3 here is CASSAGQTLAKNIQYF. CDR3 nucleotide sequence: TGTGCCAGCAGCGCGGGACAGACTCTAGCCAAAAACATTCAGTACTTC.

The V call is TRBV4-3, the J call TRBJ1-1; tentative D call: TRBD1 (6 bases). Germline V gene sequence: CDR1 LGHNA, CDR2 YSLEER. The V and J ends lost 4 bases and 0 bases respectively, with 12 bases between them. This CDR3 is 15 amino acids long. The CDR3 DNA reads TGCGCCAGCAGCCCGGACAGCCCCATGAACACTGAAGCTTTCTTT. Protein sequence: CASSPDSPMNTEAFF.

This chain links TRBV19 with TRBJ1-2; D is possibly TRBD1 (6 bases). The CDR3 covers 15 residues. The V and J ends lost 7 bases and 4 bases respectively, with 19 bases between them. CDR1 and CDR2 from the germline V gene are LNHDA and SQIVND (reference sequence). CDR3 sequence reads: CASTTQGRSGYGYTF. Written as DNA, the CDR3 is TGTGCCAGTACCACACAGGGAAGATCGGGCTATGGCTACACCTTC.

The chain is built from TRBV6-5 and TRBJ1-5; D is undetermined. This CDR3 is 14 amino acids long. V lost 6 bases and J 4 bases, leaving 13 bases between the germline ends. CDR1 and CDR2 (germline): MNHEY, SVGAGI. This CDR3 reads CASRWSSSNQPQHF. Here the CDR3 DNA reads TGTGCCAGCAGGTGGAGCAGTAGTAATCAGCCCCAGCATTTT.

The rearrangement joins TRBV7-2 to TRBJ2-7; 7 bases are a match to TRBD2. V was pared by 5 bases and J by 7 bases, with 8 bases of the junction left unmatched. The CDR3 loop spans 13 amino acids. CDR1 and CDR2 (germline): SGHTA, FQGNSA. CDR3 loop: CASSQAREPEQYF. The CDR3 DNA reads as TGTGCCAGCAGCCAAGCGCGGGAGCCGGAGCAGTACTTC.

Note on this clone: Within the sample, other DNA sequences also encode this same CDR3. This chain connects TRBV7-2 to TRBJ1-1; D remains unclear. The V gene's germline CDR1 is SGHTA and CDR2 FQGNSA. This CDR3 contains 13 residues. Trimming shortened V by 5 bases and J by 0 bases, and 7 bases separated the two germline ends. This CDR3 reads CASSLTVNTEAFF. CDR3 bases: TGTGCCAGCAGCCTCACAGTGAACACTGAAGCTTTCTTT.

The chain is built from TRBV4-1 and TRBJ2-7; TRBD1 agrees at 12 bases. There are 16 residues in the CDR3. V gave up 3 bases and J gave up 7 bases; unmatched junction bases: 10. Germline values: CDR1 MGHRA, CDR2 YSYEKL. Here the CDR3 DNA reads TGCGCCAGCAGCCAGGGGGTGGGACAGGGGGCTCGGGAGCAGTACTTC. It translates to CASSQGVGQGAREQYF.